This T cell receptor (beta chain) was sequenced in a study of T cell responses to AZD1222 COVID-19 vaccine. Comment on this clone: Its antigen is still unknown.

Germline lookup yields CDR1 SGHDT and CDR2 YYEEEE. V lost 3 bases, J lost 4 bases, and 14 bases lay in between. This CDR3 region has 14 residues. Study findings and constraints: Donor demographics were predominantly white British with a female majority; clonal diversity may be underestimated. Repertoire samples came only from after the peak T cell response.

The repertoire was sequenced with immunoSEQ multiplex PCR; TCRdb's copy has only in-frame clones and lacks some. The sample has about 200,000 clones; approximately 92% are singletons. Source: peripheral blood, taken on day 0 of AZD1222 vaccination. This chain uses TRBV5-6 with TRBJ2-7, with D tentatively TRBD2 (7 bases). The origin of this receptor is an adult in good health. CDR3 nucleotides: TGTGCCAGCAGCTGGGGGGGCAATTATTACGAGCAGTACTTC. Amino acid sequence: CASSWGGNYYEQYF.